These 17 T cell receptor beta chains were sequenced from one sample in a study of blood T cell repertoires in COVID-19. TCRdb's table, derived via immunoSEQ multiplex PCR, lists solely in-frame clones and lacks some. This sample has 25,000 to 30,000 clones, with approximately 87% found just once. The specimen sequenced was peripheral blood. The receptors originated from a human donor in a cohort sampled during active COVID-19.

This chain uses TRBV11-2 with TRBJ1-4; possibly TRBD1 for D (5 bases). Per the germline V gene, CDR1 is SGHAT and CDR2 is FQNNGV. CDR3 length: 18 amino acids. The V and J ends lost 4 bases and 0 bases respectively, with 18 bases between them. The CDR3 loop is CASSSLDSPTATNEKLFF. The CDR3 bases are TGTGCCAGCAGCTCACTCGACAGCCCAACGGCAACTAATGAAAAACTGTTTTTT. Filled out from reference TRBV11-2 and TRBJ1-4, the complete variable domain reads EAGVAQSPRYKIIEKRQSVAFWCNPISGHATLYWYQQILGQGPKLLIQFQNNGVVDDSQLPKDRFSAERLKGVDSTLKIQPAKLEDSAVYLCASSSLDSPTATNEKLFFGSGTQLSVL.

This rearrangement joins TRBV5-1 to TRBJ2-1; a weak D match, TRBD2 (5 bases). CDR1 SGHRS and CDR2 YFSETQ come from the germline V gene. V was cut by 0 bases and J by 3 bases, with 13 bases left in between. The CDR3 runs 16 residues. The CDR3 spells CASSLVASRSYNEQFF. Here the CDR3 DNA reads TGCGCCAGCAGCTTGGTTGCTAGCCGGAGCTACAATGAGCAGTTCTTC.

The DNA of the CDR3 is TGTGCCAGCAGCCCCACCGGGACAGGGTCGCGTGGCTACACCTTC. Translated, it gives CASSPTGTGSRGYTF. The chain is built from TRBV7-9 and TRBJ1-2; 9 positions agree with TRBD1. The CDR3 runs to 15 residues. Germline V gene data show CDR1 as SEHNR and CDR2 as FQNEAQ (reference sequence). V shed 5 bases and J 7 bases; nucleotides not matched to a gene: 11.

The V call is TRBV7-3, the J call TRBJ2-2; possibly TRBD2 for D (5 bases). The CDR3 extends over 15 amino acids. CDR1 and CDR2 (germline): SGHTA, FQGTGA. V was trimmed by 0 bases and J by 6 bases, leaving 11 bases between them. The CDR3, as DNA: TGTGCCAGCAGCTTAACCTCCACAGCGGCCGGGGAGCTGTTTTTT. Its protein is CASSLTSTAAGELFF.

The chain recombines TRBV27 with TRBJ2-7; 7 bases match TRBD2. Losses at the gene ends were 2 bases for V and 4 bases for J; bases not matched to a gene: 5. This CDR3 spans 14 amino acids. Germline assignment: CDR1 MNHEY and CDR2 SMNVEV (reference sequence). CDR3 in DNA: TGTGCCAGCAGTTTAGGGGAGGGGACGTACGAGCAGTACTTC. It is translated as CASSLGEGTYEQYF.

This clone was counted between two and nine times. The chain combines TRBV5-4 with TRBJ2-7, with 12 bases lining up with TRBD2. J gave up 1 base and V 0 bases, and 2 bases lay outside the gene matches. This CDR3 spans 16 amino acids. The germline CDR1 and CDR2 sequences are SGHNT and YYREEE (reference sequence). In DNA form, the CDR3 reads TGTGCCAGCAGCTTGGACGGACTAGCGGGGTCCTACGAGCAGTACTTC. It encodes CASSLDGLAGSYEQYF. Full variable domain (outside the CDR3, taken from reference TRBV5-4 and TRBJ2-7): ETGVTQSPTHLIKTRGQQVTLRCSSQSGHNTVSWYQQALGQGPQFIFQYYREEENGRGNFPPRFSGLQFPNYSSELNVNALELDDSALYLCASSLDGLAGSYEQYFGPGTRLTVT.

The chain employs TRBV4-2 and TRBJ2-1; 7 bases line up with TRBD2. Per the germline V gene, CDR1 is LGHNA and CDR2 is YNFKEQ. J lost 7 bases, V lost 4 bases, and 13 bases had no gene match. The CDR3 loop spans 16 amino acids. CDR3 protein: CASSPGTGEGVNEQFF. DNA of the CDR3: TGTGCCAGCAGCCCCGGCACGGGGGAGGGAGTGAATGAGCAGTTCTTC.

The CDR3 nucleotides are TGTGCCAGCAGCTTACGGCCAGCGGGGGGGGCTGGGACCCAGTACTTC. This sequence encodes CASSLRPAGGAGTQYF. The chain recombines TRBV7-2 with TRBJ2-5; 10 nucleotides agree with TRBD2. V trimming: 2 bases; J trimming: 7 bases; junction bases outside the gene matches: 10. Germline V gene data show CDR1 as SGHTA and CDR2 as FQGNSA. The CDR3 spans 16 residues.

The rearrangement joins TRBV7-9 to TRBJ2-1, with TRBD2 matching over 11 bases. The germline gives CDR1 SEHNR, CDR2 FQNEAQ (reference sequence). This CDR3 is 19 amino acids long. The ends lost 1 base at V and 3 bases at J; junction bases unmatched: 11. The CDR3 sequence is CASSLGASGGPGFYNEQFF. Here the CDR3 DNA reads TGTGCCAGCAGCTTAGGCGCTAGCGGGGGGCCCGGCTTCTACAATGAGCAGTTCTTC.

The chain links TRBV7-8 to TRBJ2-5, with D possibly matching TRBD1 (6 bases). V lost 1 base and J lost 5, with 11 bases in between. Germline assignment: CDR1 SGHVS and CDR2 FQNEAQ. The CDR3 sequence is 14 residues long. The CDR3: CASSLVHREETQYF. The CDR3 DNA follows: TGTGCCAGCAGCTTAGTTCACAGGGAGGAGACCCAGTACTTC.

The CDR3 region is CASSLGPGDNQPQHF. The DNA of the CDR3 is TGTGCCAGCAGCTTGGGTCCAGGTGACAATCAGCCCCAGCATTTT. The V call is TRBV5-8, the J call TRBJ1-5; D gene uncertain. Germline V gives CDR1 SGHTS, CDR2 YDEGEE. The V gene lost 0 bases and the J gene lost 3 bases, with 10 bases spanning the gap. The CDR3 has 15 amino acids.

The chain recombines TRBV9 with TRBJ2-3; TRBD2 agrees at 8 bases. From germline, CDR1 is SGDLS and CDR2 YYNGEE. CDR3 length: 17 amino acids. Germline trimming cut 1 base from V and 0 bases from J; bases unmatched to any gene: 7. The CDR3 protein is CASSVFELAVSTDTQYF. CDR3 coding DNA: TGTGCCAGCAGCGTATTTGAACTAGCGGTAAGCACAGATACGCAGTATTTT.

The CDR3 nucleotides read TGTGCCAGCAGCCCTGGGACTAGCGGAACAGATACGCAGTATTTT. Translated: CASSPGTSGTDTQYF. The chain carries TRBV5-4 and TRBJ2-3; 11 bases map to TRBD2. This CDR3 region has 15 residues. Looked up from germline, CDR1 is SGHNT and CDR2 is YYREEE (reference sequence). V trimming: 4 bases; J trimming: 3 bases; junction bases outside the gene matches: 4. The variable domain in full, completed from reference TRBV5-4 and TRBJ2-3, reads ETGVTQSPTHLIKTRGQQVTLRCSSQSGHNTVSWYQQALGQGPQFIFQYYREEENGRGNFPPRFSGLQFPNYSSELNVNALELDDSALYLCASSPGTSGTDTQYFGPGTRLTVL.

The rearrangement links TRBV20-1 to TRBJ2-3, with 7 nucleotides matching TRBD1. J lost 0 bases, V lost 6 bases, and 9 bases had no gene match. This CDR3 has 15 residues. Germline assignment: CDR1 DFQATT and CDR2 SNEGSKA (reference sequence). In DNA, the CDR3 is TGCAGTGCGAGTGACAGGGCCCATAGCACAGATACGCAGTATTTT. This sequence encodes CSASDRAHSTDTQYF.

V gene TRBV30 combines with J gene TRBJ1-2; D gene ambiguous. Germline V gives CDR1 GTSNPN, CDR2 SVGIG (reference sequence). V dropped 1 base and J dropped 7 bases, with 13 bases sitting between them. This CDR3 comprises 13 residues. The CDR3 region is CAWSAGGGVGYTF. The CDR3 bases are TGTGCCTGGAGTGCCGGTGGCGGGGTTGGCTACACCTTC.

The chain has TRBV11-2 and TRBJ1-2, with 7 bases matching TRBD1. This CDR3 is built from 13 residues. V trimming: 4 bases; J trimming: 2 bases; junction bases outside the gene matches: 1. Germline V CDR1 and CDR2: SGHAT, FQNNGV. This CDR3 is CASSWGQNYGYTF. CDR3 coding DNA: TGTGCCAGCAGCTGGGGACAGAACTATGGCTACACCTTC.

The chain combines TRBV19 with TRBJ2-1, with D perhaps TRBD1 (5 bases). The CDR3 length is 14 residues. Germline V CDR1 and CDR2: LNHDA, SQIVND (reference sequence). Deletions cut 6 bases from V and 0 bases from J, with 9 bases between. The CDR3 is CASSDSSSYNEQFF. The CDR3 coding sequence is TGTGCCAGTAGCGACAGCAGCTCCTACAATGAGCAGTTCTTC.